These 27 T cell receptor beta chains were sequenced from one sample in a study of blood T cells in healthy people across ages. The use of a sample-barcoded 5' primer and a J-beta primer mix characterized a second PCR of about 7 to 12 cycles. One entry per CDR3 protein, called by TCRdb with MiXCR from the 5' RACE reads. The table includes around 800,000 distinct CDR3 sequences, around two thirds detected once. Sequenced sample: blood. The receptors originated from a man aged 25-45 years in good health.

A few counts support this clonotype. The chain joins TRBV12-3 or TRBV12-4 to TRBJ1-4, with D unresolved. Between the trimmed V and J ends, which lost 6 bases and 7 bases, there was a span of 12 bases. This CDR3 comprises 13 residues. For the CDR3, the DNA is TGTGCCAGCAGGGCCTCAGGCTTTGAAAAACTGTTTTTT. It yields the protein CASRASGFEKLFF.

This chain uses TRBV10-3 with TRBJ2-5; D remains ambiguous. CDR3 size: 12 residues. V was trimmed by 5 bases and J by 1 base, leaving 5 bases between them. Germline values: CDR1 ENHRY, CDR2 SYGVKD. The CDR3 region has the DNA TGTGCCATCAGTCGGACCCAAGAGACCCAGTACTTC. Translated, it gives CAISRTQETQYF.

V usage is TRBV7-9 and J usage is TRBJ2-1, with TRBD2 identical over 8 bases. With V trimmed by 3 bases and J by 6 bases, 1 base remained unmatched. The V gene's germline CDR1 is SEHNR and CDR2 FQNEAQ (reference sequence). This CDR3 is 13 amino acids long. The CDR3 bases are TGTGCCAGCAGCTTTGGACTAGCCAATGAGCAGTTCTTC. Protein sequence: CASSFGLANEQFF.

This clonotype has a handful of counts. DNA for the CDR3: TGTGCCAGCAGCCCAGGGATGGCAGGCCCGGAGACCCAGTACTTC. It specifies CASSPGMAGPETQYF. V is TRBV7-2 and J is TRBJ2-5; a weak D match, TRBD1 (5 bases). Germline-derived CDR1 and CDR2 are SGHTA and FQGNSA. V was cut by 5 bases and J by 5 bases, with 18 bases left in between. This CDR3 has 15 residues.

The chain recombines TRBV4-2 with TRBJ2-1, with 7 nucleotides matching TRBD2. The J call may not be correct, given that the DNA end is closer to TRBJ2-7. The CDR3 runs 16 residues. Germline V gives CDR1 LGHNA, CDR2 YNFKEQ. CDR3 DNA sequence: TGTGCCAGCAGCCAAGAGTTGGGGGGGAACTACAATGAGCAGTACTTC. It encodes CASSQELGGNYNEQYF.

The rearrangement uses TRBV9 and TRBJ1-2, with D possibly matching TRBD1 (5 bases). This CDR3 comprises 16 residues. The germline CDR1 and CDR2 sequences are SGDLS and YYNGEE. Between the trimmed V and J ends, which lost 0 bases and 0 bases, there was a span of 12 bases. The CDR3 sequence: CASSVVTGPANYGYTF. CDR3 in DNA: TGTGCCAGCAGCGTAGTTACGGGGCCGGCTAACTATGGCTACACCTTC.

CDR3 DNA: TGTGCCAGCAGTCTAACAGGGTTTCTGTTCTTC. This gives the protein CASSLTGFLFF. This rearrangement joins TRBV12-3 or TRBV12-4 to TRBJ2-1; D is perhaps TRBD1 (6 bases). This CDR3 is 11 amino acids long. Trimming pared 5 bases from V and 15 bases from J, leaving 14 bases between.

As regards this clonotype: A read error may be the cause here, since a much bigger clone is one base away. This chain connects TRBV7-2 to TRBJ2-5; D is undetermined. V lost 7 bases and J lost 11, with 17 bases in between. Germline V gene sequence: CDR1 SGHTA, CDR2 FQGNSA. This CDR3 has 12 amino acids. CDR3 residues: CASTDLLNGQYF. CDR3 sequence (DNA): TGTGCCAGCACCGACCTACTCAATGGGCAGTACTTC.

The chain couples TRBV28 to TRBJ1-5; 7 nucleotides align to TRBD1. This CDR3 is 16 amino acids long. V shed 8 bases, J shed 1 base, and the junction held 11 bases outside the gene matches. CDR1 and CDR2 (germline): MDHEN, SYDVKM. The DNA for the CDR3 is TGTGCCAGCGAGTACGACAGGGAGGCGAGCAATCAGCCCCAGCATTTT. This translates into CASEYDREASNQPQHF.

The rearrangement joins TRBV12-3 or TRBV12-4 to TRBJ2-5; 13 bases are a match to TRBD2. The tail of the sequence fits TRBJ2-7 better, so the J call may be wrong. This CDR3 has 15 amino acids. This chain's CDR3 is CASSPPGLAGNEQYF. As DNA, the CDR3 is TGTGCCAGCAGTCCACCGGGACTAGCGGGGAACGAGCAGTACTTC.

The rearrangement uses TRBV7-8 and TRBJ2-7, with 7 bases identical to TRBD1. Germline loops: CDR1 SGHVS, CDR2 FQNEAQ. The V gene end was trimmed by 4 bases and the J gene end by 5 bases; junction bases not matched to a gene: 11. The length of the CDR3 is 15 residues. CDR3 sequence reads: CASSSNTGTDNEQYF. The CDR3 DNA is TGTGCCAGCAGCTCGAACACCGGGACAGACAACGAGCAGTACTTC.

This chain uses TRBV15 with TRBJ1-2; perhaps TRBD1 as D (6 bases). V dropped 3 bases and J dropped 7 bases, with 21 bases sitting between them. CDR1 is LNHNV, CDR2 YYDKDF, per germline (reference sequence). This CDR3 contains 16 residues. The DNA of the CDR3 is TGTGCCACCAGCAGTCTTTCCCAAACCAGGGGCCTTGGCTACACCTTC. Translation: CATSSLSQTRGLGYTF.

The chain carries TRBV27 and TRBJ2-1; D is unresolved. The germline V gene has CDR1 MNHEY and CDR2 SMNVEV (reference sequence). CDR3 length equals 12 residues. The germline V and J ends were trimmed by 5 bases and 4 bases, with 6 bases remaining between them. Here the CDR3 reads CASSDIYNEQFF. The CDR3 DNA follows: TGTGCCAGCAGTGACATTTACAATGAGCAGTTCTTC.

This chain links TRBV18 with TRBJ2-3; 7 nucleotides match TRBD1. CDR1 and CDR2 from the germline V gene are KGHSH and LQKENI. The CDR3 totals 17 residues. V lost 0 bases to trimming and J lost 2 bases; unmatched junction nucleotides: 8. CDR3 amino acids: CASSPPRTGRFTDTQYF. The DNA for the CDR3 is TGTGCCAGCTCACCACCTAGGACAGGCCGGTTCACAGATACGCAGTATTTT.

To note about this clonotype: The junction departs from the called germline gene at one end, perhaps through a read error. The rearrangement joins TRBV9 to TRBJ1-2; no definite D call. The germline CDR1 and CDR2 sequences are SGDLS and YYNGEE. The CDR3 is 16 amino acids. CDR3 amino acids: CANSLKGDFEFSGYTF. The CDR3 DNA sequence: TGTGCCAACAGCTTAAAGGGTGATTTTGAGTTTTCTGGCTACACCTTC.

The chain carries TRBV12-3 or TRBV12-4 and TRBJ2-2; either TRBD1 or TRBD2 may supply D (5 bases each). This CDR3 region has 14 residues. Deletions cut 6 bases from V and 1 base from J, with 9 bases between. The CDR3, as DNA: TGTGCCAGCAGCACTAGGGGGAACACCGGGGAGCTGTTTTTT. Amino acid sequence: CASSTRGNTGELFF.

V is TRBV4-2 and J is TRBJ2-3; D perhaps matches TRBD2 (6 bases). Per germline, CDR1 LGHNA and CDR2 YNFKEQ. The CDR3 runs to 15 residues. Trimming removed 7 bases from V and 2 bases from J, with 16 bases in between. The DNA for the CDR3 is TGTGCCAGCACCCTTAGCGGACGTCCCACAGATACGCAGTATTTT. Translated, it gives CASTLSGRPTDTQYF.

This clonotype has more than one count but fewer than ten. The CDR3 reads CASSGYPYNEQFF. CDR3 in DNA: TGTGCCAGCAGTGGTTATCCGTACAATGAGCAGTTCTTC. V gene TRBV25-1 combines with J gene TRBJ2-1; D is uncertain. Trimming took 4 bases from V and 4 from J, leaving 8 bases between them. The CDR3 runs 13 residues. CDR1 is MGHDK, CDR2 SYGVNS, per germline.

This clonotype was counted at least ten times. This chain connects TRBV4-2 to TRBJ2-7, with D unclear. V lost 0 bases, J lost 3 bases, and 3 bases lay in between. The CDR3 extends over 12 amino acids. Per germline, CDR1 LGHNA and CDR2 YNFKEQ. As DNA, the CDR3 is TGTGCCAGCAGCCAAGAAGGCTACGAGCAGTACTTC. This gives the protein CASSQEGYEQYF.

CDR3 sequence: CASSQQGLPGYEQYF. As DNA, the CDR3 is TGTGCCAGCAGTCAGCAGGGGCTCCCCGGGTACGAGCAGTACTTC. The chain carries TRBV27 and TRBJ2-7; possibly TRBD1 for D (6 bases). CDR3 length equals 15 residues. Trimming left V 5 bases short and J 4 bases short, with 18 bases between. Per the germline V gene, CDR1 is MNHEY and CDR2 is SMNVEV (reference sequence).

The chain employs TRBV5-1 and TRBJ1-6; TRBD1 might be the D (6 bases). V was pared by 0 bases and J by 10 bases, with 14 bases between. Germline V gene data show CDR1 as SGHRS and CDR2 as YFSETQ. CDR3 size: 15 residues. In nucleotides, the CDR3 is TGCGCCAGCAGCTTGGCCCGGGACACCGGATCACCCCTCCACTTT. This sequence encodes CASSLARDTGSPLHF.

The chain uses TRBV29-1 and TRBJ2-3, with 10 bases lining up with TRBD2. Germline V lookup: CDR1 SQVTM, CDR2 ANQGSEA. CDR3 size: 14 residues. J lost 7 bases, V lost 3 bases, and 7 bases had no gene match. As DNA, the CDR3 is TGCAGCGTTGACACTAGCGGGGCCTATCATACGCAGTATTTT. This translates into CSVDTSGAYHTQYF.

The CDR3 loop reads CAKTGQGADEQYF. CDR3 in DNA: TGTGCCAAAACCGGACAGGGGGCTGACGAGCAGTACTTC. This chain joins TRBV27 and TRBJ2-5, with TRBD1 matching 11 bases. The J call is in doubt because the DNA end fits TRBJ2-7 better. Germline lookup yields CDR1 MNHEY and CDR2 SMNVEV (reference sequence). This CDR3 has 13 residues.

A single count supports this clonotype. This chain joins TRBV7-6 and TRBJ2-7, with 11 bases fitting TRBD1. V trimming: 4 bases; J trimming: 4 bases; junction bases outside the gene matches: 6. Germline V gene sequence: CDR1 SGHVS, CDR2 FNYEAQ. The CDR3 has 15 residues. The CDR3 reads CASSSGQGAWYEQYF. Here the CDR3 DNA reads TGTGCCAGCAGCTCAGGACAGGGGGCGTGGTACGAGCAGTACTTC.

The chain joins TRBV5-6 to TRBJ2-2; TRBD1 or TRBD2 may be the D gene (5 bases each). The V end was cut by 0 bases, the J end by 2 bases, with 17 bases between. CDR1 SGHDT and CDR2 YYEEEE come from the germline V gene. The CDR3 runs to 18 residues. The CDR3: CASSLDYVLGENTGELFF. The CDR3 bases are TGTGCCAGCAGCTTGGATTATGTATTGGGGGAAAACACCGGGGAGCTGTTTTTT.

This clonotype was found a few times. This chain uses TRBV27 with TRBJ1-4; D unclear. Germline lookup yields CDR1 MNHEY and CDR2 SMNVEV (reference sequence). The CDR3 is made up of 16 amino acids. Trimming left V 2 bases short and J 3 bases short, with 13 bases between. Here the CDR3 reads CASSLNKTEANEKLFF. In nucleotides, the CDR3 is TGTGCCAGCAGTTTAAACAAGACGGAGGCTAATGAAAAACTGTTTTTT.

V and J are TRBV7-2 and TRBJ2-5; D might be TRBD1 (6 bases). The DNA end favors TRBJ2-7, so the J call may be wrong. The CDR3 length is 13 residues. Per the germline V gene, CDR1 is SGHTA and CDR2 is FQGNSA. The CDR3 sequence: CASSKNRENEQYF. DNA of the CDR3: TGTGCCAGCAGCAAAAACAGGGAAAACGAGCAGTACTTC.